A single sample is the source of the 24 T cell receptor beta chains below, sequenced in a study of blood T cell repertoires in COVID-19. Here immunoSEQ multiplex PCR was the method, and the copy in TCRdb shows in-frame clones only, minus some. The sample consists of about 260,000 clones, more than 70% of them appearing once. Sequencing was performed on peripheral blood. These TCRs come from a woman in her forties or fifties with acute or convalescent COVID-19.

J is TRBJ2-1 and V is TRBV20-1, with 7 bases that match TRBD2. V trimming: 3 bases; J trimming: 8 bases; junction bases outside the gene matches: 19. This CDR3 has 17 residues. Germline CDR1 is DFQATT and CDR2 is SNEGSKA (reference sequence). The CDR3 DNA reads as TGCAGTGCTAGTATTCCCAGACTAGCCGCTTTAGGGGATGAGCAGTTCTTC. Translating it yields CSASIPRLAALGDEQFF.

The rearrangement links TRBV11-2 to TRBJ1-4; D remains ambiguous. The germline V gene encodes CDR1 SGHAT and CDR2 FQNNGV. The V gene lost 0 bases and the J gene lost 3 bases, with 5 bases spanning the gap. The CDR3 spans 14 residues. The CDR3 DNA sequence: TGTGCCAGCAGCTTAGATCGGGCTAATGAAAAACTGTTTTTT. Amino acid sequence: CASSLDRANEKLFF.

This chain joins TRBV18 and TRBJ1-2, with TRBD1 as a possible D gene (6 bases). CDR3 size: 15 residues. Trimming stripped 2 bases from V and 3 bases from J, with 13 bases between. The germline CDR1 and CDR2 sequences are KGHSH and LQKENI. The CDR3 DNA follows: TGTGCCAGCTCACCATTTCGACCAGGGGACTATGGCTACACCTTC. Its protein is CASSPFRPGDYGYTF.

V is TRBV4-3 and J is TRBJ2-7; weak D call: TRBD1 (6 bases). V shed 4 bases and J shed 1 base, with 14 bases lying between them. The CDR3 covers 15 residues. CDR1 and CDR2 from the germline V gene are LGHNA and YSLEER. CDR3 DNA sequence: TGCGCCAGCAGCCGGACATACAGGGAGTCCTACGAGCAGTACTTC. This translates into CASSRTYRESYEQYF.

The chain joins TRBV7-9 to TRBJ2-3; 13 bases align to TRBD2. V shed 5 bases, J shed 2 bases, and the junction held 4 bases outside the gene matches. The CDR3 is 16 amino acids. The V gene's germline CDR1 is SEHNR and CDR2 FQNEAQ (reference sequence). CDR3 DNA sequence: TGTGCCAGCAGCGAGGGACTAGCGGGACTCACAGATACGCAGTATTTT. Encoded protein: CASSEGLAGLTDTQYF.

This clone appeared a few times. This chain uses TRBV10-3 with TRBJ1-2, with TRBD1 identical over 9 bases. V lost 6 bases and J lost 2; bases outside the gene matches: 4. Germline loops: CDR1 ENHRY, CDR2 SYGVKD. This CDR3 contains 14 residues. For the CDR3, the DNA is TGTGCCATCAGACGGGACAGGGACAACTATGGCTACACCTTC. This encodes CAIRRDRDNYGYTF.

This chain uses TRBV24-1 with TRBJ2-1; 15 nucleotides agree with TRBD2. The trim removed 3 bases at V and 7 bases at J, leaving 6 bases unmatched. This CDR3 comprises 17 residues. Germline lookup yields CDR1 KGHDR and CDR2 SFDVKD. The CDR3 region has the DNA TGTGCCACCAGTGATCCTGGGACTAGCGGGAGGAGGAATGAGCAGTTCTTC. Its protein is CATSDPGTSGRRNEQFF.

This clone was counted a single time. The V call is TRBV7-6, the J call TRBJ1-1; D is unclear. This CDR3 region has 13 residues. Germline loops: CDR1 SGHVS, CDR2 FNYEAQ. Trimming removed 1 base from V and 1 base from J, with 4 bases in between. The CDR3 protein is CASSLDRNTEAFF. The CDR3, as DNA: TGTGCCAGCAGCTTAGACAGGAACACTGAAGCTTTCTTT. The complete variable domain, with remaining parts taken from reference TRBV7-6 and TRBJ1-1, reads GAGVSQSPRYKVTKRGQDVALRCDPISGHVSLYWYRQALGQGPEFLTYFNYEAQQDKSGLPNDRFSAERPEGSISTLTIQRTEQRDSAMYRCASSLDRNTEAFFGQGTRLTVV.

The chain uses TRBV25-1 and TRBJ1-3, with unresolved D. The V gene's germline CDR1 is MGHDK and CDR2 SYGVNS. This CDR3 has 15 residues. V lost 2 bases, J lost 2 bases, and 10 bases lay in between. The CDR3 DNA sequence: TGTGCCAGCAGTGAACGGGGATGGGCTGGAAACACCATATATTTT. Translation: CASSERGWAGNTIYF.

V gene TRBV30 combines with J gene TRBJ2-2; TRBD2 aligns across 10 bases. V was clipped by 1 base and J by 5 bases; unmatched bases: 4. The CDR3 sequence is 15 residues long. In germline, CDR1 is GTSNPN, CDR2 SVGIG (reference sequence). The CDR3 here is CAWSATSGPTGELFF. CDR3 DNA: TGTGCCTGGAGTGCGACTAGCGGGCCGACCGGGGAGCTGTTTTTT.

The genes are TRBV30 and TRBJ1-6, with D perhaps matching TRBD1 (6 bases). Trimming removed 4 bases from V and 9 bases from J, with 13 bases in between. The CDR3 extends over 13 amino acids. Germline V lookup: CDR1 GTSNPN, CDR2 SVGIG (reference sequence). The CDR3 region has the DNA TGTGCCTGGACCGCCCAAGGGGGTTCACCCCTCCACTTT. Amino acid sequence: CAWTAQGGSPLHF.

The rearrangement joins TRBV7-2 to TRBJ2-2, with 10 nucleotides matching TRBD2. Germline loops: CDR1 SGHTA, CDR2 FQGNSA. The J segment lost 5 bases and the V segment lost 5 bases, leaving 14 bases of the junction unmatched. The CDR3 is made up of 18 amino acids. The CDR3 here is CASSAYTLAGVLTGELFF. DNA for the CDR3: TGTGCCAGCAGCGCATATACTCTAGCGGGAGTGTTAACCGGGGAGCTGTTTTTT.

This sequence joins TRBV19 and TRBJ1-6; no reliable D call. Germline CDR1 and CDR2: LNHDA and SQIVND (reference sequence). This CDR3 contains 15 residues. Trimming took off 4 bases at V and 7 bases at J, with 14 bases between the two ends. Here the CDR3 DNA reads TGTGCCAGTAGTACTCGGCGGAATGGGAATTCACCCCTCCACTTT. As protein: CASSTRRNGNSPLHF.

This sequence joins TRBV27 and TRBJ2-1; D possibly corresponds to TRBD2 (5 bases). CDR3 size: 14 residues. CDR1 MNHEY and CDR2 SMNVEV come from the germline V gene (reference sequence). The V end was cut by 3 bases, the J end by 3 bases, with 9 bases between. DNA of the CDR3: TGTGCCAGCAGTTTTCTTCGGGGCTACAATGAGCAGTTCTTC. Translated: CASSFLRGYNEQFF.

The chain uses TRBV6-4 and TRBJ2-2, with 10 bases matching TRBD1. V dropped 2 bases and J dropped 4; count of bases not matched to a gene: 4. Germline V gene sequence: CDR1 MRHNA, CDR2 SNTAGT. The CDR3 loop spans 16 amino acids. The CDR3 is CASSDQDRGRTGELFF. Here the CDR3 DNA reads TGTGCCAGCAGTGACCAAGACAGGGGGCGCACCGGGGAGCTGTTTTTT.

This rearrangement joins TRBV6-4 to TRBJ2-7; TRBD2 agrees at 11 bases. This CDR3 comprises 15 residues. CDR1 and CDR2 (germline): MRHNA, SNTAGT. The V gene end was trimmed by 7 bases and the J gene end by 3 bases; junction bases not matched to a gene: 8. In DNA form, the CDR3 reads TGTGCCAGCATTTCAGGGACTAGCGGATTCTACGAGCAGTACTTC. Translation gives CASISGTSGFYEQYF.

Note on this clone: Additional DNA sequences in this sample encode the identical CDR3. The CDR3 nucleotides read TGTGCCTGGAGCCTCCGGGGCAATCAGCCCCAGCATTTT. Encoded protein: CAWSLRGNQPQHF. The chain is built from TRBV30 and TRBJ1-5; D is uncertain. The CDR3 sequence is 13 residues long. Germline assignment: CDR1 GTSNPN and CDR2 SVGIG (reference sequence). Trimming cost V 3 bases and J 2 bases, with 8 bases left between them.

The chain uses TRBV5-1 and TRBJ1-4; tentative D call: TRBD1 (6 bases). Trimming shortened V by 4 bases and J by 7 bases, and 14 bases separated the two germline ends. Germline V gene data show CDR1 as SGHRS and CDR2 as YFSETQ. The CDR3 totals 14 residues. In nucleotides, the CDR3 is TGCGCCAGCAGCCTGGGACAACAGGGTGAAAAACTGTTTTTT. It specifies CASSLGQQGEKLFF. The variable domain in full, with the rest retrieved from reference TRBV5-1 and TRBJ1-4, is KAGVTQTPRYLIKTRGQQVTLSCSPISGHRSVSWYQQTPGQGLQFLFEYFSETQRNKGNFPGRFSGRQFSNSRSEMNVSTLELGDSALYLCASSLGQQGEKLFFGSGTQLSVL.

CDR3 DNA sequence: TGTGCCAGCAGTTCATCCCTAGGGGGAGCGGCAGATACGCAGTATTTT. As protein: CASSSSLGGAADTQYF. The chain combines TRBV7-3 with TRBJ2-3; a weak D match, TRBD1 (6 bases). The CDR3 has 16 amino acids. Germline V gene lookup returns CDR1 SGHTA and CDR2 FQGTGA. V was clipped by 6 bases and J by 4 bases, with 20 bases between them.

The V gene is TRBV3-1 (or the pseudogene TRBV3-2), the J gene TRBJ2-7, with 11 bases identical to TRBD2. J was trimmed by 5 bases and V by 3 bases; bases with no gene match: 6. Germline CDR1 reads LGHDT; CDR2 reads YNNKEL (reference sequence). There are 15 residues in the CDR3. DNA for the CDR3: TGTGCCAGCAGCCATCTAGCGGGAGGAACCGACGAGCAGTACTTC. Protein: CASSHLAGGTDEQYF.

The chain combines TRBV7-2 with TRBJ2-3; D unresolved. The CDR3 consists of 14 residues. V was clipped by 1 base and J by 0 bases, with 5 bases between them. CDR1 and CDR2 (germline): SGHTA, FQGNSA. The CDR3 sequence: CASSLEASTDTQYF. The CDR3 DNA is TGTGCCAGCAGCTTAGAAGCCAGCACAGATACGCAGTATTTT.

The chain recombines TRBV27 with TRBJ2-7; TRBD2 aligns across 12 bases. This CDR3 is built from 17 residues. V lost 8 bases to trimming and J lost 3 bases; unmatched junction nucleotides: 14. CDR1 and CDR2 from the germline V gene are MNHEY and SMNVEV (reference sequence). CDR3 in amino acids: CASGRTSGIRWNYEQYF. CDR3 DNA sequence: TGTGCCAGCGGACGGACTAGCGGGATTCGTTGGAACTACGAGCAGTACTTC.

The gene calls are TRBV18 and TRBJ2-3; weak D call: TRBD1 (6 bases). This CDR3 comprises 15 residues. CDR1 and CDR2 from the germline V gene are KGHSH and LQKENI. V shed 5 bases and J shed 2 bases, with 14 bases lying between them. CDR3 nucleotide sequence: TGTGCCAGCTCAACCCGACAGGAATCCACAGATACGCAGTATTTT. Its translation: CASSTRQESTDTQYF.

The V and J genes are TRBV9 and TRBJ1-5; no clear D. Trimming left V 0 bases short and J 5 bases short, with 9 bases between. CDR3 length equals 14 residues. Germline assignment: CDR1 SGDLS and CDR2 YYNGEE. CDR3 nucleotide sequence: TGTGCCAGCAGCGTAGGAGGGTACGATCAGCCCCAGCATTTT. Translated, it gives CASSVGGYDQPQHF.